The clone carrying this TCR beta chain was detected ten times or more. Antigen specificity is unknown. These data are taken from a study of T cells after posttransplantation cyclophosphamide. Peripheral blood was collected from the related graft donor on the marrow donation day. Notes on the study in general: Donor CD8+ memory clones often dominated recipient blood repertoires at later times. Recipient CMV seropositivity and CMV reactivation strongly tracked TRB clonality.

The repertoire was sequenced with immunoSEQ multiplex PCR; TCRdb's copy has only in-frame clones and lacks some. The sample contains some 43,000 clones, none of them singletons. V was pared by 4 bases and J by 6 bases, with 15 bases between. Germline-derived CDR1 and CDR2 are PRHDT and FYEKMQ (reference sequence). The CDR3 is made up of 14 amino acids. This clonotype was obtained from a man aged 40-49 years in good health, CMV-negative, and a related stem cell transplant donor. The chain is built from TRBV13 and TRBJ1-1, with a weak D call TRBD1 (5 bases). The material sequenced was PBMCs. DNA for the CDR3: TGTGCCAGCAGCTCCACCCCTTGGGGCTCTGAAGCTTTCTTT. Translated: CASSSTPWGSEAFF.